This TCR beta chain appears in the sequencing data of a study of identical twins. Whole-study results and caveats: Beta out-of-frame sequences showed weaker excess twin sharing.

Through template switching, a universal primer site was introduced, and the cDNA contained unique molecular identifiers. TCRdb re-analysed the 5' RACE reads in MiXCR, keeping a single row per CDR3 protein. The table has about 790,000 distinct CDR3 sequences, 15% to 20% seen once. This CDR3 comprises 12 residues. Unmatched junction bases numbered 8, after V lost 10 bases and J lost 9 bases. Looked up from germline, CDR1 is ENHRY and CDR2 is SYGVKD. Regarding this clonotype: Its antigen is currently unknown. A much larger clone sits a single nucleotide away, making a read error possible. Without the conserved terminal phenylalanine or tryptophan, this CDR3 likely stems from a read error.

The same sample was also used in a study of T cells expressing NK-cell markers.

This receptor was obtained from a woman aged 18 to 35 in good health. Input material: PBMCs. The chain recombines TRBV10-3 with TRBJ2-1, with 8 bases fitting TRBD2. The CDR3: CATERERGEQFS. CDR3 sequence (DNA): TGTGCCACCGAGCGGGAGCGGGGTGAGCAGTTCTCC.